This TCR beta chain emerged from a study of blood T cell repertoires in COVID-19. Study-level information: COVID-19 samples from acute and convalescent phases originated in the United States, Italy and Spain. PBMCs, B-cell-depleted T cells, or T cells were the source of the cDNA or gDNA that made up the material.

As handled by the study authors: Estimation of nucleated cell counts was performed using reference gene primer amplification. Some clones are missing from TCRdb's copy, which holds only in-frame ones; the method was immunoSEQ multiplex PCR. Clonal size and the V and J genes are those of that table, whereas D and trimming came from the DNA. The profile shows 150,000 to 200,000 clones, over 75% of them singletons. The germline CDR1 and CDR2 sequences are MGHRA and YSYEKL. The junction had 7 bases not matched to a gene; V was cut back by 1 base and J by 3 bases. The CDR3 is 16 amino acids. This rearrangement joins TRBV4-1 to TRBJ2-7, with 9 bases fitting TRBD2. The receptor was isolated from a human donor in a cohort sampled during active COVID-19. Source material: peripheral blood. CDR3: CASSQVRAGGVYEQYF. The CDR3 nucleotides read TGCGCCAGCAGCCAAGTTCGGGCGGGAGGGGTCTACGAGCAGTACTTC.